Listed below are T cell receptor beta chains from one sample, sequenced in a study of T cell changes during pregnancy in multiple sclerosis. The data were produced by immunoSEQ multiplex PCR, yet TCRdb's version contains in-frame clones alone and is incomplete. The repertoire holds some 28,000 clones, with 80% to 95% as singletons. Material: CD8+ T cells from peripheral blood mononuclear cells, obtained before pregnancy. The source is a female donor with multiple sclerosis, enrolled in a pregnancy study. The CDR3 runs from the conserved cysteine through the conserved F or W. Fields, in order: J gene, clone size, V gene, D gene, CDR3 DNA, CDR3 protein. D genes are given only for firm matches. Clone size is shown for a subset of rows, as once, few, many or a class of expanded clone.

J gene: TRBJ1-5; clone size: .; V gene: TRBV27; D gene: .; CDR3 DNA: TGTGCCAGCAGTTTATCCCCAGTAAATCAGCCCCAGCATTTT; CDR3 protein: CASSLSPVNQPQHF
J gene: TRBJ2-3; clone size: .; V gene: TRBV5-6; D gene: TRBD2; CDR3 DNA: TGTGCCAGCAGCTCCTTTTTATTGCGGGAGGCCCCAGATACGCAGTATTTT; CDR3 protein: CASSSFLLREAPDTQYF
J gene: TRBJ2-7; clone size: .; V gene: TRBV7-9; D gene: TRBD2; CDR3 DNA: TGTGCCAGCACTAGCGGGAGCCAGTACGAGCAGTACTTC; CDR3 protein: CASTSGSQYEQYF
J gene: TRBJ2-1; clone size: .; V gene: TRBV5-6; D gene: TRBD2; CDR3 DNA: TGTGCCAGCAGCGGTAGCGGGAGGGAGGATGAGCAGTTCTTC; CDR3 protein: CASSGSGREDEQFF
J gene: TRBJ2-7; clone size: .; V gene: TRBV27; D gene: TRBD1; CDR3 DNA: TGTGCCAGCAGTCCCTCGACAGGGGAGGCGTCCTACGAGCAGTACTTC; CDR3 protein: CASSPSTGEASYEQYF
J gene: TRBJ2-7; clone size: .; V gene: TRBV6-5; D gene: TRBD1; CDR3 DNA: TGTGCCAGCAGACCCCGGACAGGGTCCTACGAGCAGTACTTC; CDR3 protein: CASRPRTGSYEQYF
J gene: TRBJ1-1; clone size: few; V gene: TRBV7-3; D gene: .; CDR3 DNA: TGTGCCAGCAGCCGCGCCGGGACAAGCACTGAAGCTTTCTTT; CDR3 protein: CASSRAGTSTEAFF
J gene: TRBJ2-1; clone size: .; V gene: TRBV15; D gene: TRBD1; CDR3 DNA: TGTGCCTCCGCCGGGACAGATTACAATGAGCAGTTCTTC; CDR3 protein: CASAGTDYNEQFF
J gene: TRBJ2-4; clone size: .; V gene: TRBV28; D gene: .; CDR3 DNA: TGTGCCAGCAGTTTAACGGGACTAGCCAAAAACATTCAGTACTTC; CDR3 protein: CASSLTGLAKNIQYF
J gene: TRBJ2-5; clone size: .; V gene: TRBV7-2; D gene: TRBD2; CDR3 DNA: TGTGCCAGCAGCTTAGTAGCGGGAGGGGAGACCCAGTACTTC; CDR3 protein: CASSLVAGGETQYF
J gene: TRBJ2-5; clone size: .; V gene: TRBV27; D gene: TRBD2; CDR3 DNA: TGTGCCAGCAGGCGACTAGCGGGACCAAAAGAGACCCAGTACTTC; CDR3 protein: CASRRLAGPKETQYF
J gene: TRBJ2-1; clone size: .; V gene: TRBV13; D gene: TRBD2; CDR3 DNA: TGTGCCAGCAGTTGGGCTAGCGGCTCCTACAATGAGCAGTTCTTC; CDR3 protein: CASSWASGSYNEQFF
J gene: TRBJ2-7; clone size: .; V gene: TRBV6-6; D gene: TRBD2; CDR3 DNA: TGTGCCAGCAGCCACCCGGGAGGGATATACGAGCAGTACTTC; CDR3 protein: CASSHPGGIYEQYF
J gene: TRBJ1-1; clone size: .; V gene: TRBV19; D gene: .; CDR3 DNA: TGTGCCACCAAATTCCAGGGTAGTTCTGAAGCTTTCTTT; CDR3 protein: CATKFQGSSEAFF
J gene: TRBJ2-7; clone size: .; V gene: TRBV5-1; D gene: .; CDR3 DNA: TGCGCCAGCAGCTTGAGGGGTCCGACCTACGAGCAGTACTTC; CDR3 protein: CASSLRGPTYEQYF
J gene: TRBJ2-5; clone size: .; V gene: TRBV28; D gene: .; CDR3 DNA: TGTGCCAGCAGTCCCCGGGTCCAAGAGACCCAGTACTTC; CDR3 protein: CASSPRVQETQYF
J gene: TRBJ2-1; clone size: .; V gene: TRBV19; D gene: TRBD2; CDR3 DNA: TGTGCCAGTGCCGGGACTAGCGGTAATGAGCAGTTCTTC; CDR3 protein: CASAGTSGNEQFF
J gene: TRBJ2-1; clone size: .; V gene: TRBV6-6; D gene: .; CDR3 DNA: TGTGCCAGCAGTTACTCGGGCTTCGGCAATGAGCAGTTCTTC; CDR3 protein: CASSYSGFGNEQFF
J gene: TRBJ1-2; clone size: .; V gene: TRBV6-5; D gene: TRBD1; CDR3 DNA: TGTGCCAGCAGTCCACAGGGGGAACACTATGGCTACACCTTC; CDR3 protein: CASSPQGEHYGYTF
J gene: TRBJ2-7; clone size: .; V gene: TRBV29-1; D gene: .; CDR3 DNA: TGCAGCGTTGAAGGTCAGAACTCCTACGAGCAGTACTTC; CDR3 protein: CSVEGQNSYEQYF